A single sample is the source of the 4 T cell receptor beta chains below, sequenced in a study of blood T cells in healthy people across ages. Next came a second PCR, run for about 6 to 12 cycles, which used a sample-barcoded 5' primer along with a J-beta primer mix. Each CDR3 protein gets one entry after TCRdb re-called the 5' RACE reads with MiXCR. In the table there are 650,000 to 700,000 distinct CDR3 sequences, 32% of which are singletons. The sequenced sample consisted of blood. Receptors were obtained from a woman of 80 years or more in good health.

The rearrangement links TRBV20-1 to TRBJ2-1, with D possibly TRBD1 on 6 matching bases. V was trimmed by 2 bases and J by 3 bases, leaving 29 bases between them. Germline assignment: CDR1 DFQATT and CDR2 SNEGSKA (reference sequence). The CDR3 totals 20 residues. CDR3 in DNA: TGCAGTGCTAGACTAACGCGGCGGGCCACCTTCGAGGGGGTCTACAATGAGCAGTTCTTC. Protein sequence: CSARLTRRATFEGVYNEQFF.

In this sample, this clonotype turned up many times. The rearrangement joins TRBV27 to TRBJ1-2, with 9 bases identical to TRBD1. Germline V gene lookup returns CDR1 MNHEY and CDR2 SMNVEV (reference sequence). This CDR3 has 14 residues. J gave up 8 bases and V 6 bases, and 10 bases lay outside the gene matches. Written as DNA, the CDR3 is TGTGCCAGCAGGCGGGGGACAGGGCTGGCCGGCTACACCTTC. This sequence encodes CASRRGTGLAGYTF.

The table lists this clonotype with a few counts. This sequence joins TRBV20-1 and TRBJ1-4, with D tentatively TRBD1 (5 bases). The CDR3 is made up of 11 amino acids. The germline V and J ends were trimmed by 5 bases and 4 bases, with 5 bases remaining between them. Germline CDR1 and CDR2: DFQATT and SNEGSKA (reference sequence). The CDR3 loop reads CSAGGNEKLFF. The CDR3 DNA reads as TGCAGTGCTGGGGGTAATGAAAAACTGTTTTTT.

Concerning this clonotype itself: A much larger clone lies a single base off, so this may be a read error. The chain combines TRBV14 with TRBJ2-5, with D perhaps matching TRBD1 (5 bases). Trimming shortened V by 0 bases and J by 2 bases, and 13 bases separated the two germline ends. Germline values: CDR1 SGHDN, CDR2 FVKESK. CDR3 size: 16 residues. CDR3 sequence: CASSQDPPGPQETQYF. The CDR3 DNA reads TGTGCCAGCAGCCAAGATCCCCCAGGGCCTCAAGAGACCCAGTACTTC.